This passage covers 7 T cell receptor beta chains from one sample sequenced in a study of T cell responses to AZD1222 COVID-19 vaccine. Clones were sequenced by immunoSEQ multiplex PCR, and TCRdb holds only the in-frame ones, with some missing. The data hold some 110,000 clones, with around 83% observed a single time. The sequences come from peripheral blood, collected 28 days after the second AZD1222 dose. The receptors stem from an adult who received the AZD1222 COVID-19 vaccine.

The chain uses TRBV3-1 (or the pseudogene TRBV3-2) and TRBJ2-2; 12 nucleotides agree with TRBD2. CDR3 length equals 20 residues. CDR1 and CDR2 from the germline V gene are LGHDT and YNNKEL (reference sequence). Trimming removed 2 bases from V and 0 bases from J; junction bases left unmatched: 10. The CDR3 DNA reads TGTGCCAGCAGCCAAAGGCCTAGCGGGACTAGCGGGCCGAACACCGGGGAGCTGTTTTTT. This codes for CASSQRPSGTSGPNTGELFF.

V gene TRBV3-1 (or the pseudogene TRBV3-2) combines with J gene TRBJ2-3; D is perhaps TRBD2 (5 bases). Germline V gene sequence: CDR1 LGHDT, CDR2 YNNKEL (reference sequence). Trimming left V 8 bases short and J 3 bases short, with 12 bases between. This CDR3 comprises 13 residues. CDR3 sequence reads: CASGGLSTDTQYF. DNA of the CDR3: TGTGCCAGCGGCGGGCTGTCAACAGATACGCAGTATTTT.

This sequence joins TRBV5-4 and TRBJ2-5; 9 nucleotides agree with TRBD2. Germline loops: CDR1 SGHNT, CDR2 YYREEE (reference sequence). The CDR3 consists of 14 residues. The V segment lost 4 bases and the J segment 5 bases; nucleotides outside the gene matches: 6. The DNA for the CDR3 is TGTGCCAGCAGCGCGGGACTAGCAAGGGAGACCCAGTACTTC. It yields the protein CASSAGLARETQYF.

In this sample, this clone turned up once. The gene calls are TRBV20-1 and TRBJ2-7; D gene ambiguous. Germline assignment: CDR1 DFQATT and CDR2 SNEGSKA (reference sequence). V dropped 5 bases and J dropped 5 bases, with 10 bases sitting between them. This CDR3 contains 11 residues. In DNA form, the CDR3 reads TGCAGTGCTCCGCAGAAGGACGAGCAGTACTTC. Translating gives CSAPQKDEQYF.

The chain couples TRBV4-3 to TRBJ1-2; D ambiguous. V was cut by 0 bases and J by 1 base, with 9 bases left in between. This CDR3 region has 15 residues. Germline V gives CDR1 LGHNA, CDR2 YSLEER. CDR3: CASSQEYSLNYGYTF. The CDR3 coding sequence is TGCGCCAGCAGCCAAGAGTACTCGCTTAACTATGGCTACACCTTC.

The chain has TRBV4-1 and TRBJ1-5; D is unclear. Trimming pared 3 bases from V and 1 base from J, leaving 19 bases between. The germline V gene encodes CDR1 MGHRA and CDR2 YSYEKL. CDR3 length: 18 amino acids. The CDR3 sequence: CASSQGRPPGYSNQPQHF. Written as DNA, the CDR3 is TGCGCCAGCAGCCAGGGCAGGCCCCCGGGATACAGCAATCAGCCCCAGCATTTT.

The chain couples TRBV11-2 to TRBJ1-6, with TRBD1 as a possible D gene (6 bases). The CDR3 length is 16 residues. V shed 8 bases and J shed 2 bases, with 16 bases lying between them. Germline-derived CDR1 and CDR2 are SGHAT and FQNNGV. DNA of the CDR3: TGTGCCAGCGCATTAGGGGGAGGCGCCTATAATTCACCCCTCCACTTT. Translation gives CASALGGGAYNSPLHF. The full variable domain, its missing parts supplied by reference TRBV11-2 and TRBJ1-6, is EAGVAQSPRYKIIEKRQSVAFWCNPISGHATLYWYQQILGQGPKLLIQFQNNGVVDDSQLPKDRFSAERLKGVDSTLKIQPAKLEDSAVYLCASALGGGAYNSPLHFGNGTRLTVT.